The next 24 T cell receptor beta chains were all read from a single sample in a study of CXCR3-negative and CXCR3-positive naive CD8 T cells. The TRB libraries of cDNA were built by UMI-labeled 5' RACE. TCRdb reanalyzed the 5' RACE reads, giving one entry per CDR3 protein sequence and no DNA. This table lists under 45,000 distinct CDR3 sequences. The source material was memory CD8+ T cells from blood. The receptors were sampled from a human donor in good health. Some clones in this sample may be carry-over from other donors' samples.

CDR3 residues: CASSFDRDPYKQFF. The J gene is TRBJ2-1, the V gene TRBV28; there is no DNA to check the TCRdb D call of TRBD1. The CDR3 extends over 14 amino acids. Germline V gives CDR1 MDHEN, CDR2 SYDVKM.

The chain joins TRBV15 to TRBJ1-5. Germline CDR1 and CDR2: LNHNV and YYDKDF (reference sequence). The CDR3 sequence is 15 residues long. The CDR3 protein is CATSRDGYSNQPQHF. Complete variable domain (other parts from reference TRBV15 and TRBJ1-5): DAMVIQNPRYQVTQFGKPVTLSCSQTLNHNVMYWYQQKSSQAPKLLFHYYDKDFNNEADTPDNFQSRRPNTSFCFLDIRSPGLGDTAMYLCATSRDGYSNQPQHFGDGTRLSIL.

This clonotype is classed as medium-sized by frequency. CDR3 sequence: CASSESDQTTGELFF. The chain couples TRBV6-4 to TRBJ2-2. Germline lookup yields CDR1 MRHNA and CDR2 SNTAGT. The CDR3 is 15 amino acids.

The V gene is TRBV6-1, the J gene TRBJ2-2. Germline V lookup: CDR1 MNHNS, CDR2 SASEGT. The CDR3 covers 14 residues. CDR3 region: CASSDSDSTGELFF.

The chain is built from TRBV28 and TRBJ2-4; TCRdb indicates TRBD1, and absent DNA this call remains unverified. Looked up from germline, CDR1 is MDHEN and CDR2 is SYDVKM. The CDR3 sequence is 15 residues long. This chain's CDR3 is CASSSRGRVVNIQYF.

The rearrangement joins TRBV6-2 or TRBV6-3 to TRBJ2-2; lacking DNA, the TRBD1 call made by TCRdb goes unchecked. The CDR3 loop spans 14 amino acids. From germline, CDR1 is MNHEY and CDR2 SVGEGT. The CDR3 is CASSYVPSGAELFF.

The V and J genes are TRBV5-6 and TRBJ1-3. There are 14 residues in the CDR3. The germline V gene encodes CDR1 SGHDT and CDR2 YYEEEE. CDR3: CASSLDGNGNTIYF.

The rearrangement uses TRBV29-1 and TRBJ2-3; TCRdb selects TRBD1, and the lack of DNA leaves this call unchecked. This CDR3 is built from 13 residues. CDR1 and CDR2 from the germline V gene are SQVTM and ANQGSEA. CDR3 in amino acids: CSVEDRGTDTQYF.

The rearrangement joins TRBV7-2 to TRBJ1-1; absent DNA, TCRdb's TRBD1 call cannot be checked. The germline gives CDR1 SGHTA, CDR2 FQGNSA. This CDR3 has 14 residues. CDR3 sequence reads: CASSLGGGPTEAFF.

The chain uses TRBV5-4 and TRBJ2-2; TCRdb gives TRBD1 as the D gene, but with no DNA this cannot be confirmed. Germline loops: CDR1 SGHNT, CDR2 YYREEE (reference sequence). The CDR3 runs to 16 residues. The CDR3 protein is CASTPLTGAGTGELFF.

The chain has TRBV7-9 and TRBJ2-5; TCRdb reports TRBD1, a call that lacks DNA to check it against. CDR3 size: 14 residues. CDR1 is SEHNR, CDR2 FQNEAQ, per germline (reference sequence). This chain's CDR3 is CASRSTGGRETQYF.

This chain uses TRBV4-2 with TRBJ2-2; checking the TCRdb D call of TRBD1 is not possible without DNA. The length of the CDR3 is 15 residues. Looked up from germline, CDR1 is LGHNA and CDR2 is YNFKEQ. The CDR3: CASSQTDGGAGELFF.

V and J are TRBV4-3 and TRBJ2-1; TCRdb names TRBD1, which stays unverified in the absence of DNA. Germline V gives CDR1 LGHNA, CDR2 YSLEER. CDR3 length equals 17 residues. CDR3 sequence reads: CASSHLVTQGSNNEQFF.

The rearrangement uses TRBV2 and TRBJ2-7; checking the TCRdb D call of TRBD1 is not possible without DNA. Germline V gene data show CDR1 as SNHLY and CDR2 as FYNNEI. There are 17 residues in the CDR3. The chain's CDR3 is CASRESVGGFRGGEQYF.

The chain links TRBV20-1 to TRBJ1-2; TCRdb indicates TRBD1, and absent DNA this call remains unverified. The germline V gene encodes CDR1 DFQATT and CDR2 SNEGSKA (reference sequence). The CDR3 is 15 amino acids. The CDR3 reads CSARRFSYLGGRYTF.

This sequence joins TRBV25-1 and TRBJ2-3; with no DNA, the TCRdb D assignment of TRBD1 cannot be verified. The CDR3 is 13 amino acids. Germline V gene lookup returns CDR1 MGHDK and CDR2 SYGVNS. The chain's CDR3 is CASSATPADTQYF.

The chain joins TRBV28 to TRBJ2-7; TCRdb's D call of TRBD1 is untestable without DNA. The V gene's germline CDR1 is MDHEN and CDR2 SYDVKM. This CDR3 comprises 13 residues. CDR3 amino acids: CASSLVPGNEQYF.

The gene calls are TRBV7-8 and TRBJ1-2; TCRdb lists TRBD1, though no DNA is available to test this call. The CDR3 sequence is 16 residues long. Germline V gives CDR1 SGHVS, CDR2 FQNEAQ. The chain's CDR3 is CASSLGGQGRNYGYTF. Supplemented by reference TRBV7-8 and TRBJ1-2, the full variable domain reads GAGVSQSPRYKVAKRGQDVALRCDPISGHVSLFWYQQALGQGPEFLTYFQNEAQLDKSGLPSDRFFAERPEGSVSTLKIQRTQQEDSAVYLCASSLGGQGRNYGYTFGSGTRLTVV.

The chain has TRBV28 and TRBJ2-1; TCRdb designates TRBD2, a call that cannot be tested without DNA. The CDR3 runs to 13 residues. CDR1 is MDHEN and CDR2 is SYDVKM in the germline V gene. The CDR3 spells CASSSWVAGGGSF.

V usage is TRBV6-4 and J usage is TRBJ2-2; the TCRdb call, TRBD2, lacks DNA for checking. Germline V CDR1 and CDR2: MRHNA, SNTAGT. The CDR3 spans 14 residues. Here the CDR3 reads CASSEGTSTGELFF.

The CDR3 sequence is CASGTSGINEQFF. The chain joins TRBV9 to TRBJ2-1; TCRdb names TRBD2, which stays unverified in the absence of DNA. This CDR3 contains 13 residues. Germline V gene data show CDR1 as SGDLS and CDR2 as YYNGEE.

V usage is TRBV29-1 and J usage is TRBJ2-2. The CDR3 contains 13 residues. Germline lookup yields CDR1 SQVTM and CDR2 ANQGSEA. CDR3: CSVEGFDTGELFF.

The rearrangement uses TRBV29-1 and TRBJ2-7; TCRdb outputs TRBD1, but without DNA this stays unchecked. The CDR3 spans 14 residues. Germline V CDR1 and CDR2: SQVTM, ANQGSEA. The CDR3 here is CSVGDRGSLGEQYF.

The V and J genes are TRBV3-1 and TRBJ2-7; TCRdb calls TRBD1, which cannot be checked without DNA. CDR3 size: 17 residues. Germline V lookup: CDR1 LGHDT, CDR2 YNNKEL (reference sequence). This CDR3 is CASSQTPGTRSPYEQYF.